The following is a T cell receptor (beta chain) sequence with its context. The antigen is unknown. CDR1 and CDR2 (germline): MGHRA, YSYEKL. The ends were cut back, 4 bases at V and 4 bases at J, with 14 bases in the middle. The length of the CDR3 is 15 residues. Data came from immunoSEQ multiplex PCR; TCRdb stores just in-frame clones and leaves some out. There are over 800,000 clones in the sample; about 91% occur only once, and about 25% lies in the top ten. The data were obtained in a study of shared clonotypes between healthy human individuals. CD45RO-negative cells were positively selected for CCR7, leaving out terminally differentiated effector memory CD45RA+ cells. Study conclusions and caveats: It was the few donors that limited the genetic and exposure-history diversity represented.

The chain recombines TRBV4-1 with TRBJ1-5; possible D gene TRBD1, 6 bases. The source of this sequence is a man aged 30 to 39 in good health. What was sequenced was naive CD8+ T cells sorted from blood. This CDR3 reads CASSRQQGGNQPQHF. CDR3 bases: TGCGCCAGCAGCCGCCAACAGGGTGGAAATCAGCCCCAGCATTTT.